The 19 T cell receptor beta chains reported below all come from one sample, sequenced in a study of cytomegalovirus exposure and HLA in healthy donors. Vbeta (60) and Jbeta (13) primers were used in the PCR. Assay used: immunoSEQ multiplex PCR; TCRdb lists only in-frame clones, some missing. The table has some 98,000 clones, around 80% seen once. The specimen was PBMCs. The receptors derive from a man aged 35 to 55 in good health and CMV-seronegative.

This clone was seen once. The chain joins TRBV7-2 to TRBJ1-2; 7 positions match TRBD1. This CDR3 contains 13 residues. Germline-derived CDR1 and CDR2 are SGHTA and FQGNSA. The V segment lost 5 bases and the J segment 6 bases; nucleotides outside the gene matches: 6. CDR3 coding DNA: TGTGCCAGCAGCCCCAGACAGGGCAATGGCTACACCTTC. As protein: CASSPRQGNGYTF.

The J gene is TRBJ2-5, the V gene TRBV5-4; no clear D. Germline V gene sequence: CDR1 SGHNT, CDR2 YYREEE (reference sequence). The CDR3 consists of 14 residues. The V end was cut by 0 bases, the J end by 2 bases, with 8 bases between. The CDR3 DNA reads TGTGCCAGCAGCTTGGTCGACACACAAGAGACCCAGTACTTC. This encodes CASSLVDTQETQYF.

The chain combines TRBV15 with TRBJ1-5, with D tentatively TRBD1 (6 bases). The V gene lost 1 base and the J gene lost 6 bases, with 13 bases spanning the gap. The CDR3 runs to 15 residues. The germline CDR1 and CDR2 sequences are LNHNV and YYDKDF (reference sequence). Written as DNA, the CDR3 is TGTGCCACCAGCAGAGGTGGGGGGGCCCGTCAGCCCCAGCATTTT. Translated: CATSRGGGARQPQHF.

V usage is TRBV6-5 and J usage is TRBJ2-4; TRBD2 might be the D (5 bases). Per the germline V gene, CDR1 is MNHEY and CDR2 is SVGAGI. Trimming left V 6 bases short and J 7 bases short, with 13 bases between. The CDR3 is 13 amino acids. CDR3 DNA sequence: TGTGCCAGCAGCCTGTCGGGATGGAACATTCAGTACTTC. As protein: CASSLSGWNIQYF.

V usage is TRBV9 and J usage is TRBJ2-3; perhaps TRBD2 as D (5 bases). Germline loops: CDR1 SGDLS, CDR2 YYNGEE. Trimming took off 2 bases at V and 5 bases at J, with 9 bases between the two ends. The CDR3 length is 13 residues. The DNA for the CDR3 is TGTGCCAGCAGCGTGAGGGAGTTAGATACGCAGTATTTT. Encoded protein: CASSVRELDTQYF.

The V gene is TRBV19, the J gene TRBJ1-1; no definite D call. Trimming pared 3 bases from V and 3 bases from J, leaving 20 bases between. This CDR3 has 17 residues. CDR1 and CDR2 from the germline V gene are LNHDA and SQIVND (reference sequence). The DNA for the CDR3 is TGTGCCAGTAGTATTTTTCAGACCTCGACTGCGGACACTGAAGCTTTCTTT. This sequence encodes CASSIFQTSTADTEAFF. The full variable domain, rest sourced from reference TRBV19 and TRBJ1-1, is DGGITQSPKYLFRKEGQNVTLSCEQNLNHDAMYWYRQDPGQGLRLIYYSQIVNDFQKGDIAEGYSVSREKKESFPLTVTSAQKNPTAFYLCASSIFQTSTADTEAFFGQGTRLTVV.

The CDR3 DNA is TGTGCCAGCAGCTTGGGCCCAGACAGGGGGCGGGAGACCCAGTACTTC. Translated: CASSLGPDRGRETQYF. The chain employs TRBV5-4 and TRBJ2-5; 10 bases line up with TRBD1. CDR1 SGHNT and CDR2 YYREEE come from the germline V gene (reference sequence). CDR3 length: 16 amino acids. Unmatched junction bases numbered 7, after V lost 0 bases and J lost 5 bases.

The V call is TRBV6-1, the J call TRBJ1-2; 9 bases map to TRBD1. V dropped 5 bases and J dropped 4; count of bases not matched to a gene: 5. Germline CDR1 is MNHNS and CDR2 is SASEGT. This CDR3 is 14 amino acids long. The CDR3: CASSRDRESYGYTF. As DNA, the CDR3 is TGTGCCAGCAGTCGGGACAGGGAATCCTATGGCTACACCTTC.

The chain links TRBV4-1 to TRBJ1-5, with D unresolved. Between the trimmed V and J ends, which lost 1 base and 0 bases, there was a span of 7 bases. Germline values: CDR1 MGHRA, CDR2 YSYEKL. CDR3 length: 15 amino acids. The CDR3 DNA reads as TGCGCCAGCAGCCAAGTCGGAGTTAGCAATCAGCCCCAGCATTTT. Its protein product is CASSQVGVSNQPQHF.

The chain links TRBV19 to TRBJ1-1; 7 bases fit TRBD1. CDR3 length: 16 residues. Per the germline V gene, CDR1 is LNHDA and CDR2 is SQIVND (reference sequence). Trimming at V came to 5 bases and at J to 4 bases, leaving 13 bases not matched to a gene. For the CDR3, the DNA is TGTGCCAGTAGTTCTCCGTGGACAGGAGGAGTCACTGAAGCTTTCTTT. Its translation is CASSSPWTGGVTEAFF. The variable domain in full, with the rest retrieved from reference TRBV19 and TRBJ1-1, is DGGITQSPKYLFRKEGQNVTLSCEQNLNHDAMYWYRQDPGQGLRLIYYSQIVNDFQKGDIAEGYSVSREKKESFPLTVTSAQKNPTAFYLCASSSPWTGGVTEAFFGQGTRLTVV.

The rearrangement joins TRBV30 to TRBJ1-6; 10 nucleotides align to TRBD1. CDR1 is GTSNPN, CDR2 SVGIG, per germline (reference sequence). The CDR3 loop spans 15 amino acids. J gave up 9 bases and V 2 bases, and 7 bases lay outside the gene matches. The CDR3 spells CAWSSPGTGASPLHF. The CDR3 DNA sequence: TGTGCCTGGAGTTCCCCCGGGACAGGGGCTTCACCCCTCCACTTT.

The chain combines TRBV6-4 with TRBJ2-3, with TRBD1 identical over 9 bases. The V segment lost 0 bases and the J segment 5 bases; nucleotides outside the gene matches: 0. The CDR3 totals 14 residues. CDR1 MRHNA and CDR2 SNTAGT come from the germline V gene. Here the CDR3 DNA reads TGTGCCAGCAGTGACTCGACAGGGGGAGATACGCAGTATTTT. This codes for CASSDSTGGDTQYF.

This chain joins TRBV7-9 and TRBJ2-2, with TRBD1 matching 7 bases. This CDR3 is 16 amino acids long. The trim removed 5 bases at V and 4 bases at J, leaving 10 bases unmatched. Germline CDR1 is SEHNR and CDR2 is FQNEAQ (reference sequence). CDR3 region: CASSDTGTVSTGELFF. The CDR3 coding sequence is TGTGCCAGCAGCGATACCGGGACAGTTAGCACCGGGGAGCTGTTTTTT.

The rearrangement joins TRBV10-3 to TRBJ2-7; 11 positions agree with TRBD2. Germline V gives CDR1 ENHRY, CDR2 SYGVKD. V dropped 6 bases and J dropped 6; count of bases not matched to a gene: 4. This CDR3 is 13 amino acids long. The CDR3 reads CAIRPSGGIEQYF. The CDR3 DNA sequence: TGTGCCATCAGACCTAGCGGGGGGATCGAGCAGTACTTC.

The DNA of the CDR3 is TGTGCCAGCAGTTGGGGACTAGCGGGGGGGAGTACAGAGACCCAGTACTTC. Residues: CASSWGLAGGSTETQYF. V gene TRBV28 combines with J gene TRBJ2-5; TRBD2 matches 16 bases. Trimming cost V 4 bases and J 4 bases; bases outside gene matches: 6. The CDR3 has 17 amino acids. From germline, CDR1 is MDHEN and CDR2 SYDVKM.

This clone is a singleton in its sample. The chain is built from TRBV5-5 and TRBJ2-7; 11 bases are shared with TRBD1. Per germline, CDR1 SGHKS and CDR2 YYEKEE (reference sequence). The J segment lost 1 base and the V segment lost 7 bases, leaving 10 bases of the junction unmatched. This CDR3 is built from 16 residues. CDR3: CASLNPGTGGSYEQYF. CDR3 nucleotide sequence: TGTGCCAGCCTTAACCCCGGGACAGGGGGATCCTACGAGCAGTACTTC. Looking up the rest from reference TRBV5-5 and TRBJ2-7 gives the full variable domain: DAGVTQSPTHLIKTRGQQVTLRCSPISGHKSVSWYQQVLGQGPQFIFQYYEKEERGRGNFPDRFSARQFPNYSSELNVNALLLGDSALYLCASLNPGTGGSYEQYFGPGTRLTVT.

V and J are TRBV10-2 and TRBJ1-5; perhaps TRBD1 as D (5 bases). The CDR3 extends over 15 amino acids. Germline values: CDR1 WSHSY, CDR2 SAAADI. The ends were cut back, 0 bases at V and 3 bases at J, with 9 bases in the middle. The CDR3 sequence: CASSESGGDNQPQHF. The CDR3 DNA reads as TGCGCCAGCAGTGAGTCGGGGGGAGACAATCAGCCCCAGCATTTT.

The chain links TRBV9 to TRBJ1-5, with a weak D call TRBD1 (5 bases). Trimming took off 0 bases at V and 2 bases at J, with 9 bases between the two ends. Germline loops: CDR1 SGDLS, CDR2 YYNGEE. The CDR3 contains 15 residues. CDR3 protein: CASSVGGLGNQPQHF. CDR3 coding DNA: TGTGCCAGCAGCGTAGGGGGCTTGGGCAATCAGCCCCAGCATTTT. Looking up the rest from reference TRBV9 and TRBJ1-5 gives the full variable domain: DSGVTQTPKHLITATGQRVTLRCSPRSGDLSVYWYQQSLDQGLQFLIQYYNGEERAKGNILERFSAQQFPDLHSELNLSSLELGDSALYFCASSVGGLGNQPQHFGDGTRLSIL.

J is TRBJ2-1 and V is TRBV5-1, with 9 bases matching TRBD1. Germline trimming cut 1 base from V and 6 bases from J; bases unmatched to any gene: 11. The CDR3 runs 17 residues. Germline-derived CDR1 and CDR2 are SGHRS and YFSETQ. In DNA, the CDR3 is TGCGCCAGCAGCTTGAACCACGGACAGGGGATAATCAATGAGCAGTTCTTC. It specifies CASSLNHGQGIINEQFF. The complete variable domain, with remaining parts taken from reference TRBV5-1 and TRBJ2-1, reads KAGVTQTPRYLIKTRGQQVTLSCSPISGHRSVSWYQQTPGQGLQFLFEYFSETQRNKGNFPGRFSGRQFSNSRSEMNVSTLELGDSALYLCASSLNHGQGIINEQFFGPGTRLTVL.